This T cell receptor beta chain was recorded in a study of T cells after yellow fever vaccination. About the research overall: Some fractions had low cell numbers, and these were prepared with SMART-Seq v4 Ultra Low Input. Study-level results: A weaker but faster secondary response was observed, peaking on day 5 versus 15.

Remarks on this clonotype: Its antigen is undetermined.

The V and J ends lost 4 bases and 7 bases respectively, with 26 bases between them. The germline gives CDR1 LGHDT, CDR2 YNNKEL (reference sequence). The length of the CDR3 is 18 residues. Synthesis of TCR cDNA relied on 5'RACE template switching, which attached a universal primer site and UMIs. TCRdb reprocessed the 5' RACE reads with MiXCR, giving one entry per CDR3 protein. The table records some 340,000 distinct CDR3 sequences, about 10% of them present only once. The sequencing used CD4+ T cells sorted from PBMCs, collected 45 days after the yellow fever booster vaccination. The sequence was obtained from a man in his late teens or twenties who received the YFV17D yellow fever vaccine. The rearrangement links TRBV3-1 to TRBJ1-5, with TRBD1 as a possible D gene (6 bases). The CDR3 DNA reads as TGTGCCAGCAGCCTATTTTTTTCTATGGGGGCGCGGGGGCAGCCCCAGCATTTT. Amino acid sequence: CASSLFFSMGARGQPQHF.